This TCR beta chain was recovered during a study of blood T cell repertoires in COVID-19. Libraries were prepared by immunoSEQ multiplex PCR; TCRdb keeps only in-frame clonotypes and omits some of them. The repertoire includes tens of thousands of clones, more than 80% of them detected once, and roughly 4.8% sits in the top ten. The V and J ends lost 3 bases and 5 bases respectively, with 16 bases between them. Germline lookup yields CDR1 LNHDA and CDR2 SQIVND (reference sequence). The CDR3 extends over 15 amino acids. The chain couples TRBV19 to TRBJ2-5, with D possibly matching TRBD1 (6 bases). Source material: peripheral blood. The TCR was taken from a man older than 75 with COVID-19, enrolled during active disease. The CDR3 DNA is TGTGCCAGTAGTATCGCGGACAGTTATGAGGAGACCCAGTACTTC. Translation: CASSIADSYEETQYF.